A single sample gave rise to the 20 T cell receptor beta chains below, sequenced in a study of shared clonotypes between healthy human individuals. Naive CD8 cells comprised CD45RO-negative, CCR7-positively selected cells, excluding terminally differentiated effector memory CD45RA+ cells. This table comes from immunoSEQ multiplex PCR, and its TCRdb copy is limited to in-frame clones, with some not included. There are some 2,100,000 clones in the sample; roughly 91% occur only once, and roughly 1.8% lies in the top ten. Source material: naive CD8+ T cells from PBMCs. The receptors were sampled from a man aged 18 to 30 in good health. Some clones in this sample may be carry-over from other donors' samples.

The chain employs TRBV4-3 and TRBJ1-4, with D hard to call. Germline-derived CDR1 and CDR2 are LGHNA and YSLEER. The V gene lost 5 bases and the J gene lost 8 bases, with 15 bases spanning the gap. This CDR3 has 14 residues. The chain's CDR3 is CASSSREQREKLFF. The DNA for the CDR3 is TGCGCCAGCAGCTCCCGGGAACAACGGGAAAAACTGTTTTTT.

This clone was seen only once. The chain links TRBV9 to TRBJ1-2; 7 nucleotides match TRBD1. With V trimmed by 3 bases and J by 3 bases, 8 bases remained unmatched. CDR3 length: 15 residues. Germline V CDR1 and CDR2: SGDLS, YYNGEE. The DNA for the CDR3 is TGTGCCAGCAGCGACAGCCGGACAGGAGACTATGGCTACACCTTC. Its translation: CASSDSRTGDYGYTF. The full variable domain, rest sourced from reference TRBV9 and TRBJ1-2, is DSGVTQTPKHLITATGQRVTLRCSPRSGDLSVYWYQQSLDQGLQFLIQYYNGEERAKGNILERFSAQQFPDLHSELNLSSLELGDSALYFCASSDSRTGDYGYTFGSGTRLTVV.

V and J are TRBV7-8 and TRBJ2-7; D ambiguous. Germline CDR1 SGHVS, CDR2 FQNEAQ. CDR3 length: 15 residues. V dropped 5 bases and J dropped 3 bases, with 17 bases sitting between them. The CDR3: CASSPSSTSVYEQYF. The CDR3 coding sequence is TGTGCCAGCAGCCCATCCTCGACATCAGTCTACGAGCAGTACTTC.

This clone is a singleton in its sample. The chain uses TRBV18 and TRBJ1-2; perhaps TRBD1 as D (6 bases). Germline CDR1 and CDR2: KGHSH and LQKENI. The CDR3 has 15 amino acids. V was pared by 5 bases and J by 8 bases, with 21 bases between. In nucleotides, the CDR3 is TGTGCCAGCTCATCCCGGGACAATAGAAGGTCCGGCTACACCTTC. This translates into CASSSRDNRRSGYTF.

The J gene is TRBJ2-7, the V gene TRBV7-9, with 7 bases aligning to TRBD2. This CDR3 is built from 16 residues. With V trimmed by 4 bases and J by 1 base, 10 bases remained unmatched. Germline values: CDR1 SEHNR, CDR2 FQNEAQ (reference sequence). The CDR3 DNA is TGTGCCAGCAGCTACCCAGAGAGGGAGGGGTCCTACGAGCAGTACTTC. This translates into CASSYPEREGSYEQYF.

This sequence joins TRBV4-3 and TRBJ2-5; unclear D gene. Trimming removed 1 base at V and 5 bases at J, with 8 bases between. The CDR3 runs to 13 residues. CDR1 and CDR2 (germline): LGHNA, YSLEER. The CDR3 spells CASSQVQEETQYF. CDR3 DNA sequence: TGCGCCAGCAGCCAAGTCCAGGAGGAGACCCAGTACTTC.

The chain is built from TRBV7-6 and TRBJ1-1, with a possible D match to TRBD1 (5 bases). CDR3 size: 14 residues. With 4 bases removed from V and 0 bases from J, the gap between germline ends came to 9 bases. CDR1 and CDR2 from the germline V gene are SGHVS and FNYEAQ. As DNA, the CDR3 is TGTGCCAGCAGCTGGCAGGGTATGAACACTGAAGCTTTCTTT. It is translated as CASSWQGMNTEAFF.

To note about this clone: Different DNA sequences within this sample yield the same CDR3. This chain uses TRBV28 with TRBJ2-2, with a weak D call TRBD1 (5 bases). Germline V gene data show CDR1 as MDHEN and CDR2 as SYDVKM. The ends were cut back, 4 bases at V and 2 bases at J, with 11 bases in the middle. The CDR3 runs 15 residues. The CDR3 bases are TGTGCCAGCAGTTCCCGGACAACTAACACCGGGGAGCTGTTTTTT. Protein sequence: CASSSRTTNTGELFF. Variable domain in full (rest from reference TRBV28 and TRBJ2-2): DVKVTQSSRYLVKRTGEKVFLECVQDMDHENMFWYRQDPGLGLRLIYFSYDVKMKEKGDIPEGYSVSREKKERFSLILESASTNQTSMYLCASSSRTTNTGELFFGEGSRLTVL.

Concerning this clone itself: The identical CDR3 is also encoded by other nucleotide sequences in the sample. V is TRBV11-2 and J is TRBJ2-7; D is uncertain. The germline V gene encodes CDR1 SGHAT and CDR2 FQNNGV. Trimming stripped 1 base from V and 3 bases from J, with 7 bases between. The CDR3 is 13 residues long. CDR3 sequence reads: CASSLAPGYEQYF. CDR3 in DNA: TGTGCCAGCAGCTTAGCCCCCGGCTACGAGCAGTACTTC.

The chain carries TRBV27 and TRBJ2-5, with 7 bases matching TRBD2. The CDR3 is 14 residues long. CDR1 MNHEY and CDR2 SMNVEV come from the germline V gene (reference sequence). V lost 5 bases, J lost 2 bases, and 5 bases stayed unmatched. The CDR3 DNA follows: TGTGCCAGCAGTGCCCCTAGCGGACAAGAGACCCAGTACTTC. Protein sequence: CASSAPSGQETQYF.

CDR3 in DNA: TGCGCCAGCAGCCAAGACGGGAGGGTAGAGACGCAGTATTTT. Encoded protein: CASSQDGRVETQYF. This sequence joins TRBV4-1 and TRBJ2-3, with 8 bases matching TRBD2. CDR1 MGHRA and CDR2 YSYEKL come from the germline V gene. The CDR3 runs to 14 residues. Trimming cost V 0 bases and J 9 bases; bases outside gene matches: 5.

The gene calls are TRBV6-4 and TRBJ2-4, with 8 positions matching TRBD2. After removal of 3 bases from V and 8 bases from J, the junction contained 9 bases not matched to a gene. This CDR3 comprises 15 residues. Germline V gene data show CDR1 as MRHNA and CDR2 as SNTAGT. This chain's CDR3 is CASSEFSGLGHIQYF. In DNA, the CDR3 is TGTGCCAGCAGTGAATTTTCGGGACTAGGTCACATTCAGTACTTC.

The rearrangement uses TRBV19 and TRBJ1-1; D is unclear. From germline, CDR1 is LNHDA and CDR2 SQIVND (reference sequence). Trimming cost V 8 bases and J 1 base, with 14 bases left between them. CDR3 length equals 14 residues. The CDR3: CASLGWRQNTEAFF. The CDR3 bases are TGTGCCAGTCTCGGGTGGAGGCAGAACACTGAAGCTTTCTTT.

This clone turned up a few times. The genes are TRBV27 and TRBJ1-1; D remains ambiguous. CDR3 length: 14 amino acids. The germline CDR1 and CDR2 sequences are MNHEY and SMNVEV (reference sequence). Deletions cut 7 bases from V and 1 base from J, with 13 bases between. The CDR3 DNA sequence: TGTGCCAGCAAATGGACGGGATCGAACACTGAAGCTTTCTTT. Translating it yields CASKWTGSNTEAFF.

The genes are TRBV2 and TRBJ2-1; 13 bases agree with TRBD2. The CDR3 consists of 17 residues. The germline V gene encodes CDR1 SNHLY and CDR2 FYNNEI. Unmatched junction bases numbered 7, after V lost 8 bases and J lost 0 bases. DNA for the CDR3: TGTGCCAGCTCCTCCTGGACTAGCGGGGGCTCCTACAATGAGCAGTTCTTC. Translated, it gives CASSSWTSGGSYNEQFF.

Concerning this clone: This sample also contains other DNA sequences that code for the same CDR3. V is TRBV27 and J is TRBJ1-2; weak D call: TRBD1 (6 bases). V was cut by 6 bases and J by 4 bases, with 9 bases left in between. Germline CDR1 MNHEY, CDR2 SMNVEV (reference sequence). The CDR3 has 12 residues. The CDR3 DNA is TGTGCCAGCAGACAGGGTCCCTATGGCTACACCTTC. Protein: CASRQGPYGYTF.

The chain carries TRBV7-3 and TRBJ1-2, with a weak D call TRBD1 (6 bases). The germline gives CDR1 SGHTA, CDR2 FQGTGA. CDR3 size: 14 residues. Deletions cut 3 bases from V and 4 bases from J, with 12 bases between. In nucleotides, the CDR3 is TGTGCCAGCAGCTTTTACTTAGGGGGCTATGGCTACACCTTC. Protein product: CASSFYLGGYGYTF.

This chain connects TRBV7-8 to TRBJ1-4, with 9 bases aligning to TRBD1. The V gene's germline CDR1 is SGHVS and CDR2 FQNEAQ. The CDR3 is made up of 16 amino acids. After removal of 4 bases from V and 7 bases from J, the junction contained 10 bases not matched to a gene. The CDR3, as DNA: TGTGCCAGCAGCTCCCGTTCCGGGACAGGGAGTGAAAAACTGTTTTTT. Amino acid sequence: CASSSRSGTGSEKLFF.

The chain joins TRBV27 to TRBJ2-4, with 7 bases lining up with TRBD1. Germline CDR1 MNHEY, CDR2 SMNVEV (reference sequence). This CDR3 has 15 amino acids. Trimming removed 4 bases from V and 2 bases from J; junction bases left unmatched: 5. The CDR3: CASSSPGGTKNIQYF. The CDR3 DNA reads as TGTGCCAGCAGTTCCCCAGGGGGAACCAAAAACATTCAGTACTTC.

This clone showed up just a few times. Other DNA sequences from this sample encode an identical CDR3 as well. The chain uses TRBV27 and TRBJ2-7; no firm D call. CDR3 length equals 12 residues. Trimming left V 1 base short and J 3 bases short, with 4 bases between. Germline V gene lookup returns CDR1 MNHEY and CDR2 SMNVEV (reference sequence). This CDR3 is CASSLWGYEQYF. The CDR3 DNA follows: TGTGCCAGCAGTTTATGGGGCTACGAGCAGTACTTC.